These 8 T cell receptor beta chains were all obtained from the same sample, sequenced in a study of shared clonotypes between healthy human individuals. Some clones are missing from TCRdb's copy, which holds only in-frame ones; the method was immunoSEQ multiplex PCR. The table includes approximately 2.5 million clones, 90% to 95% detected once. Material for sequencing was naive CD4+ T cells from PBMCs. The subset: CD45RA+ positively selected. The source of these receptors is a man aged 18 to 30 in good health. Some clones in this sample may be carry-over from other donors' samples.

The V gene is TRBV28, the J gene TRBJ2-5, with D perhaps TRBD1 (5 bases). The J call may be wrong; the DNA end is better matched by TRBJ2-7. This CDR3 spans 15 amino acids. The germline CDR1 and CDR2 sequences are MDHEN and SYDVKM. CDR3 nucleotide sequence: TGTGCCAGCAGTTTAGGGGCCCTGGGCTCCTACGAGCAGTACTTC. Its translation is CASSLGALGSYEQYF.

The CDR3 is CASSKDRRGAGELFF. CDR3 nucleotides: TGTGCCAGCAGCAAGGACAGGCGGGGGGCCGGGGAGCTGTTTTTT. The chain is built from TRBV4-2 and TRBJ2-2; a possible D gene is TRBD2 (8 bases). V was shortened by 5 bases and J by 6 bases, with 16 bases between the two germline ends. CDR3 size: 15 residues. Per germline, CDR1 LGHNA and CDR2 YNFKEQ.

This chain uses TRBV19 with TRBJ2-7, with a possible D match to TRBD2 (5 bases). Looked up from germline, CDR1 is LNHDA and CDR2 is SQIVND (reference sequence). Trimming shortened V by 5 bases and J by 1 base, and 18 bases separated the two germline ends. CDR3 length: 16 amino acids. CDR3 in amino acids: CASSVRGAENSYEQYF. The CDR3, as DNA: TGTGCCAGTAGTGTCCGGGGAGCGGAGAATTCCTACGAGCAGTACTTC.

The J gene is TRBJ2-3, the V gene TRBV19; D is perhaps TRBD2 (5 bases). Trimming took 5 bases from V and 0 from J, leaving 12 bases between them. The CDR3 runs 15 residues. CDR1 LNHDA and CDR2 SQIVND come from the germline V gene (reference sequence). In DNA, the CDR3 is TGTGCCAGTAGTTTCCGGACGGGAAGCACAGATACGCAGTATTTT. This gives the protein CASSFRTGSTDTQYF.

The chain is built from TRBV7-3 and TRBJ2-2, with D uncertain. CDR1 and CDR2 (germline): SGHTA, FQGTGA. The length of the CDR3 is 15 residues. The germline V and J ends were trimmed by 5 bases and 3 bases, with 13 bases remaining between them. Here the CDR3 reads CASSPRGLDTGELFF. CDR3 DNA sequence: TGTGCCAGCAGCCCCCGAGGCCTTGACACCGGGGAGCTGTTTTTT.

The gene calls are TRBV6-1 and TRBJ1-1, with a tentative D call TRBD1 (5 bases). CDR1 and CDR2 (germline): MNHNS, SASEGT. V lost 6 bases and J lost 0, with 14 bases in between. The CDR3 extends over 15 amino acids. This chain's CDR3 is CASRMTDSMNTEAFF. The DNA for the CDR3 is TGTGCCAGCAGGATGACAGATTCTATGAACACTGAAGCTTTCTTT.

The chain combines TRBV2 with TRBJ1-4, with 7 bases identical to TRBD1. Germline V gene data show CDR1 as SNHLY and CDR2 as FYNNEI. This CDR3 has 14 amino acids. The V gene end was trimmed by 6 bases and the J gene end by 4 bases; junction bases not matched to a gene: 5. DNA of the CDR3: TGTGCCAGCAGGGCAACAGGGGTTAATGAAAAACTGTTTTTT. Its translation: CASRATGVNEKLFF. The whole variable domain, remainder taken from reference TRBV2 and TRBJ1-4, is EPEVTQTPSHQVTQMGQEVILRCVPISNHLYFYWYRQILGQKVEFLVSFYNNEISEKSEIFDDQFSVERPDGSNFTLKIRSTKLEDSAMYFCASRATGVNEKLFFGSGTQLSVL.

Concerning this clone itself: Other DNA sequences within the sample encode an identical CDR3. The chain uses TRBV11-2 and TRBJ2-4, with D uncertain. V gave up 1 base and J gave up 6 bases, with 10 bases separating them. The CDR3 consists of 14 residues. Germline V gene lookup returns CDR1 SGHAT and CDR2 FQNNGV. CDR3 coding DNA: TGTGCCAGCAGCTTAGTAGGGTTAGGAAACATTCAGTACTTC. Translating gives CASSLVGLGNIQYF.